The T cell receptor beta chain under discussion was sequenced for a study of CD8+ T cells in alopecia areata. This clone was counted between two and nine times. No antigen is known for it. The investigators collected lesional scalp punch biopsies and peripheral blood from alopecia areata patients. PBMCs yielded sorted CD4+ and CD8+ T cells. cDNA serving as the sequencing template came from extracted, reverse transcribed RNA. Only in-frame clones appear in the TCRdb table, and some are missing; sequencing was by immunoSEQ multiplex PCR. The sample has approximately 89,000 clones, just over 50% seen once. Findings of the study overall: Lesional scalp displayed greater clonality than normal scalp, most notably in alopecia totalis/universalis. Scalp sequencing also captures normal skin's resident alphabeta T cells.

The V end was cut by 5 bases, the J end by 2 bases, with 15 bases between. The CDR3 runs 14 residues. Germline V gene lookup returns CDR1 SQVTM and CDR2 ANQGSEA. The chain couples TRBV29-1 to TRBJ2-5, with no clear D. This TCR came from a human donor with alopecia areata. The sequenced sample consisted of NKG2D-high CD8+ T cells sorted from blood. DNA of the CDR3: TGCAGCGTTTGGAGCTCCTTCGGGCAAGAGACCCAGTACTTC. It codes for CSVWSSFGQETQYF.